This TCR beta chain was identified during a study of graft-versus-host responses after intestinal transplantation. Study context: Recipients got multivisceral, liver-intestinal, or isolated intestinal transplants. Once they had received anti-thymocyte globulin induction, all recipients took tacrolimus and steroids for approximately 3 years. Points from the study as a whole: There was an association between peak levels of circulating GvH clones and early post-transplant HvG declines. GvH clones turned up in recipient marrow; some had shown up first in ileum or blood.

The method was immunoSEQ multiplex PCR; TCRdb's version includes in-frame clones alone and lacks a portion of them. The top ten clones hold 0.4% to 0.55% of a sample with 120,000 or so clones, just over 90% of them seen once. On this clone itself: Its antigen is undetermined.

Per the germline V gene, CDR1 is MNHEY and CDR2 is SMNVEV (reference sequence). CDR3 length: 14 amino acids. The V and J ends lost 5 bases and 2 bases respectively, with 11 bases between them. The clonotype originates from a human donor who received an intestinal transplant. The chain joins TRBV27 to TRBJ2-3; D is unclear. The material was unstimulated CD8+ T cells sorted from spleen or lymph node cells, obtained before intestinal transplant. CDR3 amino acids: CASSPRPSTDTQYF. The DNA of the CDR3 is TGTGCCAGCAGTCCACGTCCCTCCACAGATACGCAGTATTTT.